These T cell receptor beta chains were read from a single sample in a study of regulatory T cells in long-lasting Graves disease. Using its own MiXCR run on the multiplex PCR reads, TCRdb lists one record per CDR3 protein. The data show 300,000 to 400,000 distinct CDR3 sequences, about 20% seen once. The starting material was peripheral blood mononuclear cells (PBMCs), obtained when the disease was refractory, from a patient treated with antithyroid drugs. These receptors were collected from a female donor with Graves disease. CDR3s include the opening cysteine and the closing phenylalanine or tryptophan. Where a row states a size, it is once, few, many or the class of an expanded clone; other rows omit it.

>TRBJ1-1|many|TRBV7-2
CASSLADIGAFF
>TRBJ2-7|many|TRBV11-2
CASNPLASSYEQYF
>TRBJ1-1|-|TRBV30
CAWRGRNTEAFF
>TRBJ2-2|-|TRBV19
CASTLGGMDRGDTGELFF
>TRBJ1-2|-|TRBV19
CASSIGFGAPEGYGYTF
>TRBJ2-1|-|TRBV25-1
CASSVTGDHNEQFF
>TRBJ1-5|few|TRBV7-9
CASSQGQGMQPQHF
>TRBJ1-1|once|TRBV5-1
CASSFAGENTEAFF
>TRBJ1-3|few|TRBV12-3/TRBV12-4
CASKSGQGVFTIYF
>TRBJ1-5|many|TRBV30
CACTGRDQPQHF
>TRBJ2-2|many|TRBV28
CASIRGGNTGELFF
>TRBJ1-1|many|TRBV7-8
CASSTRDKGRHEAFF
>TRBJ2-7|many|TRBV30
CAWRGTGGSSYEQYF
>TRBJ2-2|-|TRBV12-3/TRBV12-4
CASSPTTGGGSGELFF
>TRBJ2-7|few|TRBV15
CATSTRTGRGAYEQYF
>TRBJ2-7|many|TRBV6-1
CASRESSGRPDF
>TRBJ1-1|many|TRBV5-1
CASSTRTGGGTEAFF
>TRBJ2-2|-|TRBV25-1
CASSYVHKPTDTGELFF
>TRBJ2-7|few|TRBV28
CASSTTGGLHEQYF
>TRBJ1-1|few|TRBV18
CASSNDPNTEAFF
>TRBJ1-4|-|TRBV5-5
CASSSLRGGRSEKLFF
>TRBJ1-5|-|TRBV12-3/TRBV12-4
CASSLQGRNQPQHF
>TRBJ2-6|many|TRBV27
CASSRRSGANVLTF
>TRBJ2-7|few|TRBV5-1
CASSWGLAESYEQYF
>TRBJ2-2|few|TRBV5-1
CASSLTGLAGERTGELFF
>TRBJ2-4|many|TRBV12-3/TRBV12-4
CASSNAKNIQYF
>TRBJ2-5|-|TRBV7-8
CASSKGFQETQYF
>TRBJ2-2|-|TRBV6-2/TRBV6-3
CASRPRLTGELFF
>TRBJ2-2|-|TRBV13
CASNGATGELFF
>TRBJ1-1|-|TRBV5-1
CASSFETGVNTEAFF
>TRBJ2-2|-|TRBV25-1
CASRYPGTGELFF
>TRBJ1-1|many|TRBV29-1
CSVLDTEAFF
>TRBJ1-2|-|TRBV19
CASSISRTGGGYTF
>TRBJ1-6|few|TRBV27
CASSLSGQGSYNSPLHF
>TRBJ1-6|many|TRBV20-1
CSARSPGQSNNSPLHF
>TRBJ2-5|many|TRBV2
CASRGSGETQYF
>TRBJ2-7|few|TRBV2
CASRARLGRGQYF
>TRBJ2-4|many|TRBV20-1
CSARAVGAKNIQYF
>TRBJ2-7|many|TRBV28
CATWDSTYEQYF